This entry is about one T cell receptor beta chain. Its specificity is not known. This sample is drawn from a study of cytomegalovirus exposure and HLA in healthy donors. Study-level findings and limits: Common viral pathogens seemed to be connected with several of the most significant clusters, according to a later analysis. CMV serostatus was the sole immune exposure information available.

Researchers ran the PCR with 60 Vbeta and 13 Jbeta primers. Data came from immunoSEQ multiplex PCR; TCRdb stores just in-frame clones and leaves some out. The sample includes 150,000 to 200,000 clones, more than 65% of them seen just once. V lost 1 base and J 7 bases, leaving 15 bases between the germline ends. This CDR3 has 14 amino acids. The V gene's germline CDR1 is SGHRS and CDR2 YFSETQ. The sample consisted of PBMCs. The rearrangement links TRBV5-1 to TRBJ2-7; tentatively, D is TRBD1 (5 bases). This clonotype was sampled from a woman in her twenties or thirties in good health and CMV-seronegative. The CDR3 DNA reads TGCGCCAGCAGCTTGATCAGGGTCTCAGGGGAGCAGTACTTC. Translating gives CASSLIRVSGEQYF.